The present T cell receptor beta chain was sequenced within a study of T cells after yellow fever vaccination. Overall study: Preparation used SMART-Seq v4 Ultra Low Input for the low-cell-number fractions. General study findings and limits: Any FACS-sorted repertoire could hold abundant clonotypes that contaminate it from the bulk population. Reappearing after the booster were most of the clones from primary vaccination (approximately 96% CD4, 88% CD8).

This clonotype came up a few times. Its antigen is unknown. CDR1 and CDR2 from the germline V gene are LNHDA and SQIVND (reference sequence). This CDR3 is 13 amino acids long. V lost 4 bases and J 0 bases, leaving 5 bases between the germline ends. It was through 5'RACE template switching that TCR cDNA was made, with a universal primer site and UMIs added. TCRdb re-called the 5' RACE reads with MiXCR, one entry per CDR3 protein. The profile shows about 50,000 distinct CDR3 sequences, more than 5.5% of them singletons. Sample: CD8+ T cells sorted from PBMCs, taken on the day of the first yellow fever vaccination. This sequence was found in a young man who received the YFV17D yellow fever vaccine. The chain joins TRBV19 to TRBJ2-3; no clear D gene. CDR3 sequence (DNA): TGTGCCAGTAGTAGGGCTAGCACAGATACGCAGTATTTT. It translates to CASSRASTDTQYF.